These T cell receptor beta chains were read from a single sample in a study of cytotoxic CD8 clonotypes in ibrutinib-treated CLL. TCRdb's table, derived via immunoSEQ multiplex PCR, lists solely in-frame clones and lacks some. The sample has more than 110,000 clones, approximately 90% seen once. Source: PBMCs, taken after 12 months of ibrutinib treatment. These receptors all stem from a human donor with chronic lymphocytic leukemia. CDR3s include the opening cysteine and the closing phenylalanine or tryptophan. D genes are given only for firm matches. Size tells how often a clone was seen (once, few, many) or the class of an expanded clone, and some rows leave it out.

>TRBJ2-5|NA|TRBV14|NA
TGTGCCAGTGCGCAGGGCGGAGAGACCCAGTACTTC
CASAQGGETQYF
>TRBJ1-1|NA|TRBV7-9|NA
TGTGCCAGCAGCTTAGGCTTCGTAGTAATGAACACTGAAGCTTTCTTT
CASSLGFVVMNTEAFF
>TRBJ2-7|NA|TRBV5-1|NA
TGCGCCAGCAGCGCTGGACTGGGTTCCTACGAGCAGTACTTC
CASSAGLGSYEQYF
>TRBJ2-3|TRBD2|TRBV7-3|once
TGTGCCTGGGGCGGGACTAGCGGAGCTAGCACAGATACGCAGTATTTT
CAWGGTSGASTDTQYF
>TRBJ1-5|NA|TRBV19|once
TGTGCCAGTAGTACCGCCGGGAGGGGGCAGCCCCAGCATTTT
CASSTAGRGQPQHF
>TRBJ2-5|TRBD2|TRBV10-3|NA
TGTGCCATCAGTGGACTAGCGGGAGGGCCAGGGGAGACCCAGTACTTC
CAISGLAGGPGETQYF
>TRBJ2-3|TRBD2|TRBV10-3|once
TGTGCCATCAATAGAGAGTCTAGCGGGAAGATAACAGATACGCAGTATTTT
CAINRESSGKITDTQYF
>TRBJ2-5|TRBD2|TRBV19|NA
TGTGCCAGTACCAGCGGCGGGAGGAGCCAAGAGACCCAGTACTTC
CASTSGGRSQETQYF
>TRBJ2-1|NA|TRBV7-9|NA
TGTGCCAGCAGCCATCTGGACAGCCAAAATGAGCAGTTCTTC
CASSHLDSQNEQFF
>TRBJ1-2|NA|TRBV6-5|NA
TGTGCCAGCAGTCGCCAGGGGCCTGCAGATTATGGCTACACCTTC
CASSRQGPADYGYTF
>TRBJ2-1|NA|TRBV7-3|NA
TGTGCCAGCAGCCTTAGCGGATCCTACAATGAGCAGTTCTTC
CASSLSGSYNEQFF
>TRBJ2-1|TRBD2|TRBV10-3|NA
TGTGCCATCAGTGCCGGGACTAGCGGGAGGGCCGCTTTCGGTGAGCAGTTCTTC
CAISAGTSGRAAFGEQFF
>TRBJ1-3|NA|TRBV28|NA
TGTGCCAGCAGTTTACCACGACAGTCTGGAAACACCATATATTTT
CASSLPRQSGNTIYF
>TRBJ1-1|NA|TRBV5-1|NA
TGCGCCAGCAGCTTGGATGGGGGAGGCACTGAAGCTTTCTTT
CASSLDGGGTEAFF
>TRBJ1-2|NA|TRBV21-1|NA
TGTGCCAGCAGCGGAGGATGGGATCATGGCTACACCTTC
CASSGGWDHGYTF
>TRBJ2-2|NA|TRBV7-3|NA
TGTGCCAGCAGCTTAGGATACACCGGGGAGCTGTTTTTT
CASSLGYTGELFF
>TRBJ2-1|NA|TRBV7-8|NA
TGTGCCAGCGTCCAAGCGGAGAAGTACAATGAGCAGTTCTTC
CASVQAEKYNEQFF
>TRBJ1-2|TRBD1|TRBV7-2|NA
TGTGCCAGCGCACTGGGACAGGAACTATTTGGCTACACCTTC
CASALGQELFGYTF
>TRBJ1-1|NA|TRBV28|NA
TGTGCCAGCAGCCGAACAGGGAGGGGGAACACTGAAGCTTTCTTT
CASSRTGRGNTEAFF
>TRBJ1-1|NA|TRBV25-1|NA
TGTGCCAGCAGTACTCTGGCCGACACTGAAGCTTTCTTT
CASSTLADTEAFF
>TRBJ2-5|TRBD1|TRBV6-5|NA
TGTGCCAGCAGAAGAGGACAGGGGAAAGAGACCCAGTACTTC
CASRRGQGKETQYF
>TRBJ1-5|NA|TRBV19|few
TGTGCCAGTAGTATACAATCCGATCAGCCCCAGCATTTT
CASSIQSDQPQHF
>TRBJ1-1|NA|TRBV19|NA
TGTGCCAGTAGCACCCGACCGAACACTGAAGCTTTCTTT
CASSTRPNTEAFF
>TRBJ1-5|NA|TRBV2|NA
TGTGCCAGCACATCTTCTGGCAATCAGCCCCAGCATTTT
CASTSSGNQPQHF
>TRBJ2-1|NA|TRBV2|NA
TGTGCCAGCAGTTTTAACCCCCTCCAGGGCGTGATCCCCACTAGTGAGCAGTTCTTC
CASSFNPLQGVIPTSEQFF
>TRBJ2-3|NA|TRBV28|NA
TGTGCCAGCAGTTTACCCGGGGGAGGAACAGATACGCAGTATTTT
CASSLPGGGTDTQYF
>TRBJ2-7|TRBD1|TRBV4-2|NA
TGTGCCAGCAGCCGCACCGCGGGACAGGGGCCCTACGAGCAGTACTTC
CASSRTAGQGPYEQYF
>TRBJ2-1|NA|TRBV9|NA
TGTGCCAGCGGAGCGGAAGGGTATGAGCAGTTCTTC
CASGAEGYEQFF
>TRBJ1-4|NA|TRBV6-1|NA
TGTGCCAGCAGTCGAGACACCGATAAAGGAAAACTGTTTTTT
CASSRDTDKGKLFF
>TRBJ2-3|NA|TRBV5-1|once
TGCGCCAGCAGCTTGGGTAACACAGATACGCAGTATTTT
CASSLGNTDTQYF
>TRBJ2-5|NA|TRBV2|NA
TGTGCCAGCAGCCCAGAGAGGGAGAGGGCGGAGACCCAGTACTTC
CASSPERERAETQYF
>TRBJ2-1|NA|TRBV5-1|NA
TGCGCCAGCAGCTTGGTTCAGGCTAACAATGAGCAGTTCTTC
CASSLVQANNEQFF
>TRBJ1-1|TRBD1|TRBV6-5|NA
TGTGCCACCGGCCGCAGGGGGGTTGGAAGCACTGAAGCTTTCTTT
CATGRRGVGSTEAFF